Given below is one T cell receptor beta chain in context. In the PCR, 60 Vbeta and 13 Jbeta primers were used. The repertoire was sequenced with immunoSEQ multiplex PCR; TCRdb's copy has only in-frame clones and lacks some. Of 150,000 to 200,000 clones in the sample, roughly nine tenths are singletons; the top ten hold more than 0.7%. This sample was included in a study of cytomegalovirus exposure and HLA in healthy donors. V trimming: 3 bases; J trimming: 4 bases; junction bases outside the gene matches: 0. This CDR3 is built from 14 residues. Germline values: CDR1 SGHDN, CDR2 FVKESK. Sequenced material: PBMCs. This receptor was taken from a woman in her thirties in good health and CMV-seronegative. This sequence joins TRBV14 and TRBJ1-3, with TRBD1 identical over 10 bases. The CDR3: CASSQTGGGNTIYF. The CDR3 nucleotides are TGTGCCAGCAGCCAGACAGGGGGCGGAAACACCATATATTTT.